The 4 T cell receptor beta chains given below trace back to one sample, sequenced in a study of cytomegalovirus exposure and HLA in healthy donors (dated 2017 in TCRdb). Library preparation was by the immunoSEQ multiplex PCR assay. TCRdb's version of the immuneACCESS table is confined to in-frame rearrangements and falls short of the full clone set. An unresolved V gene accounts for under half of the shortfall where checked; the remainder is of unknown origin. The sample has 100,000 to 150,000 clones on record, 89% of them singletons. The ten largest make up around 1.1% of the sample. The sample consisted of PBMCs. The receptors derive from a woman younger than 30 in good health and CMV-seronegative.

This clone has a single count. The rearrangement uses TRBV6-1 and TRBJ1-1; 8 bases agree with TRBD1. V was pared by 4 bases and J by 1 base, with 2 bases of the junction left unmatched. There are 14 residues in the CDR3. Germline V CDR1 and CDR2: MNHNS, SASEGT. The CDR3 spells CASSAGTGNTEAFF. Written as DNA, the CDR3 is TGTGCCAGCAGTGCCGGGACAGGGAACACTGAAGCTTTCTTT.

The chain is built from TRBV9 and TRBJ1-1, with TRBD1 matching over 7 bases. Germline CDR1 is SGDLS and CDR2 is YYNGEE. Trimming at V came to 4 bases and at J to 1 base, leaving 4 bases not matched to a gene. This CDR3 comprises 14 residues. In DNA form, the CDR3 reads TGTGCCAGCAGCCCAGGGGGACGGAACACTGAAGCTTTCTTT. It translates to CASSPGGRNTEAFF.

The rearrangement uses TRBV19 and TRBJ2-3; 10 nucleotides align to TRBD2. This CDR3 spans 15 amino acids. The germline V gene encodes CDR1 LNHDA and CDR2 SQIVND (reference sequence). The trim removed 5 bases at V and 1 base at J, leaving 3 bases unmatched. CDR3: CASSRGTSGTDTQYF. CDR3 DNA: TGTGCCAGTAGTCGGGGGACTAGCGGCACAGATACGCAGTATTTT.

The chain couples TRBV27 to TRBJ2-3; 8 bases align to TRBD1. J lost 2 bases, V lost 5 bases, and 30 bases had no gene match. CDR1 is MNHEY, CDR2 SMNVEV, per germline (reference sequence). The CDR3 contains 23 residues. CDR3 loop: CASSKDRFRGRLFPSYSTDTQYF. Here the CDR3 DNA reads TGTGCCAGCAGTAAGGATAGGTTCAGGGGGCGGCTATTTCCCTCCTATTCCACAGATACGCAGTATTTT.